One and the same sample provided the 13 T cell receptor beta chains below, sequenced in a study of T cells after yellow fever vaccination. Each CDR3 protein gets one entry after TCRdb re-called the 5' RACE reads with MiXCR. The sample holds just under 600,000 distinct CDR3 sequences, around an eighth seen once. This specimen was PBMCs, taken on the day of the yellow fever booster vaccination. These receptors were collected from a man aged 25-45 years who received the YFV17D yellow fever vaccine.

This clonotype was found a few times. The CDR3 DNA follows: TGCAGTGCTAGAGCCAGGACTAGGGTCGAGCAGTTCTTC. Residues: CSARARTRVEQFF. The chain has TRBV20-1 and TRBJ2-1; TRBD2 agrees at 7 bases. J was trimmed by 10 bases and V by 1 base; bases with no gene match: 7. The CDR3 is 13 amino acids. The germline V gene has CDR1 DFQATT and CDR2 SNEGSKA (reference sequence).

This clonotype was picked up a small number of times. The CDR3 loop reads CSVVYRLAGGAFF. CDR3 DNA: TGCAGCGTTGTTTATCGACTAGCGGGAGGTGCGTTCTTC. J is TRBJ2-1 and V is TRBV29-1, with 13 bases aligning to TRBD2. In germline, CDR1 is SQVTM, CDR2 ANQGSEA. The CDR3 sequence is 13 residues long. V lost 4 bases to trimming and J lost 15 bases; unmatched junction nucleotides: 9.

The V gene is TRBV4-1, the J gene TRBJ2-1; 11 positions agree with TRBD2. The germline V gene encodes CDR1 MGHRA and CDR2 YSYEKL. The V segment lost 3 bases and the J segment 2 bases; nucleotides outside the gene matches: 6. The CDR3 runs to 17 residues. This chain's CDR3 is CASSHLLAGVTYNEQFF. The CDR3 DNA sequence: TGCGCCAGCAGCCATCTACTAGCGGGAGTTACCTACAATGAGCAGTTCTTC.

The chain recombines TRBV5-6 with TRBJ2-1, with unresolved D. This CDR3 is built from 13 residues. Germline V gene lookup returns CDR1 SGHDT and CDR2 YYEEEE. V lost 3 bases and J 4 bases, leaving 8 bases between the germline ends. DNA of the CDR3: TGTGCCAGCAGCTCGACTCCTTACAATGAGCAGTTCTTC. Amino acids: CASSSTPYNEQFF.

This clonotype has a handful of counts. The chain recombines TRBV30 with TRBJ2-1; D remains ambiguous. Germline V gives CDR1 GTSNPN, CDR2 SVGIG (reference sequence). The CDR3 runs to 10 residues. V dropped 0 bases and J dropped 9 bases, with 3 bases sitting between them. This chain's CDR3 is CAWSVSEQFF. The CDR3, as DNA: TGTGCCTGGAGTGTTAGTGAGCAGTTCTTC.

V gene TRBV4-3 combines with J gene TRBJ2-2, with D perhaps matching TRBD2 (5 bases). This CDR3 contains 14 residues. Germline loops: CDR1 LGHNA, CDR2 YSLEER. The V end was cut by 1 base, the J end by 8 bases, with 11 bases between. The CDR3 DNA follows: TGCGCCAGCAGCCAAGGGGAGAAGGGAGGGGAGCTGTTTTTT. Its translation: CASSQGEKGGELFF.

The V gene is TRBV7-3, the J gene TRBJ2-1; possible D gene TRBD2, 6 bases. Trimming removed 6 bases at V and 0 bases at J, with 15 bases between. Germline lookup yields CDR1 SGHTA and CDR2 FQGTGA. This CDR3 comprises 16 residues. In DNA, the CDR3 is TGTGCCAGCAGTCCCGGCCGCGGGAACTCCTACAATGAGCAGTTCTTC. Its protein product is CASSPGRGNSYNEQFF.

Ten or more counts support this clonotype. This chain joins TRBV12-3 or TRBV12-4 and TRBJ2-3; 7 bases match TRBD2. The CDR3 spans 15 residues. With 5 bases clipped from V and 4 bases from J, the junction kept 9 bases outside the gene matches. The CDR3, as DNA: TGTGCCAGCAGTCCTAGCGGCGGGAGCTCAGATACGCAGTATTTT. Translation: CASSPSGGSSDTQYF.

This clonotype showed up just a few times. The chain couples TRBV14 to TRBJ2-1, with D possibly being TRBD1 (6 bases). The CDR3 sequence is 16 residues long. Trimming removed 2 bases from V and 8 bases from J, with 19 bases in between. CDR1 is SGHDN and CDR2 is FVKESK in the germline V gene. The CDR3 coding sequence is TGTGCCAGCAGCCAAATGGGACCTATAAGACAGGATGAGCAGTTCTTC. It codes for CASSQMGPIRQDEQFF.

This sequence joins TRBV27 and TRBJ1-5; 7 bases are a match to TRBD1. The CDR3 has 16 residues. The germline V gene has CDR1 MNHEY and CDR2 SMNVEV (reference sequence). V shed 4 bases and J 1 base; nucleotides not matched to a gene: 7. CDR3 sequence: CASSSPQGESNQPQHF. CDR3 nucleotide sequence: TGTGCCAGCAGTTCCCCCCAGGGGGAAAGCAATCAGCCCCAGCATTTT.

The genes are TRBV7-2 and TRBJ2-5, with 14 positions matching TRBD2. The V gene end was trimmed by 4 bases and the J gene end by 3 bases; junction bases not matched to a gene: 7. The CDR3 covers 17 residues. CDR1 is SGHTA, CDR2 FQGNSA, per germline. The CDR3: CASSSRPGLAGEETQYF. The DNA for the CDR3 is TGTGCCAGCAGCTCGCGTCCGGGACTAGCGGGAGAAGAGACCCAGTACTTC.

The J gene is TRBJ2-1, the V gene TRBV18; 8 bases agree with TRBD1. CDR3 length: 14 residues. Germline V CDR1 and CDR2: KGHSH, LQKENI. Trimming at V came to 3 bases and at J to 6 bases, leaving 4 bases not matched to a gene. The CDR3 DNA sequence: TGTGCCAGCTCACCCCCAGGGGGCCTCAATGAGCAGTTCTTC. Translation: CASSPPGGLNEQFF.

This clonotype came up a few times. The chain couples TRBV7-3 to TRBJ1-2, with TRBD1 as a possible D gene (5 bases). Germline CDR1 SGHTA, CDR2 FQGTGA. The CDR3 contains 13 residues. Trimming left V 4 bases short and J 4 bases short, with 10 bases between. The CDR3 reads CASSSYGGYGYTF. The CDR3 DNA reads TGTGCCAGCAGCTCTTATGGGGGCTATGGCTACACCTTC.